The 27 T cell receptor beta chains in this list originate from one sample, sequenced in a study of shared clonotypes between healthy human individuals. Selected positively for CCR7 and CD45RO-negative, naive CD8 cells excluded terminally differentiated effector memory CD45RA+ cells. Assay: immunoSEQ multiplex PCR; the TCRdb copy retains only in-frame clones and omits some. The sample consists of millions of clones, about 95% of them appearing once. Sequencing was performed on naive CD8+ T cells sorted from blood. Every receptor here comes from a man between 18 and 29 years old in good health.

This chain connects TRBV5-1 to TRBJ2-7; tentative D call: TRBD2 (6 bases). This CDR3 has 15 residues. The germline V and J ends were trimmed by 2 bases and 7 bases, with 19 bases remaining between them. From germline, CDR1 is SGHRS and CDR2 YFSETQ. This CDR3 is CASSFTTYQGGEQYF. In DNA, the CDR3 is TGCGCCAGCAGCTTTACGACATACCAGGGAGGAGAGCAGTACTTC.

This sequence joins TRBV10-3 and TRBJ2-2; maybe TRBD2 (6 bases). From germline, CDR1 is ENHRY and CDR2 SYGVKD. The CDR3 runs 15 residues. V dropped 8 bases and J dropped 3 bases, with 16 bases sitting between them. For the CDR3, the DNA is TGTGCCATCCCGAAGGAGGGCAGTTACACCGGGGAGCTGTTTTTT. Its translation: CAIPKEGSYTGELFF.

The CDR3, as DNA: TGTGCCAGCAGTCAGGTCACCGAAGCAGAGACCCAGTACTTC. Residues: CASSQVTEAETQYF. The chain joins TRBV2 to TRBJ2-5; D is ambiguous. Germline CDR1 is SNHLY and CDR2 is FYNNEI. The CDR3 is 14 amino acids. The V and J ends lost 5 bases and 4 bases respectively, with 14 bases between them.

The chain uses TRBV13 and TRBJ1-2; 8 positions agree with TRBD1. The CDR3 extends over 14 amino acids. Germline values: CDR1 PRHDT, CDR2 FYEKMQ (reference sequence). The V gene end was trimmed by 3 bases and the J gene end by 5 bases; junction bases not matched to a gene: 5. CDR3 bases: TGTGCCAGCAGCTTTCAGGGGGCGCTTTATGGCTACACCTTC. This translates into CASSFQGALYGYTF.

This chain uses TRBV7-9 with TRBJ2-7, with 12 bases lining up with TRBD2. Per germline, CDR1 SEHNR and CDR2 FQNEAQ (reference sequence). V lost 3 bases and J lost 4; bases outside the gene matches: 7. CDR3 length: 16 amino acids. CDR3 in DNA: TGTGCCAGCAGCTTCCCCCTAGCGGGAGGGGGGTACGAGCAGTACTTC. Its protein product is CASSFPLAGGGYEQYF.

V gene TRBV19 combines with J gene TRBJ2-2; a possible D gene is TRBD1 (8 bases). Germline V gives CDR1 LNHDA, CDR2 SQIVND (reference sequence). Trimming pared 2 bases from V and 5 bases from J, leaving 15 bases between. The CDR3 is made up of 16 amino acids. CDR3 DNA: TGTGCCAGTAGTATAATAGGACAGGGAGGGACCGGGGAGCTGTTTTTT. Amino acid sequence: CASSIIGQGGTGELFF.

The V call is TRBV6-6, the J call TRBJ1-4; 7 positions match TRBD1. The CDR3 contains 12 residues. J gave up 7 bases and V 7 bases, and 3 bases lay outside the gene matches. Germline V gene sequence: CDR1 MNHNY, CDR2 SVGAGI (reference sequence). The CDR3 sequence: CASMTGIEKLFF. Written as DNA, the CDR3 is TGTGCCAGCATGACAGGGATTGAAAAACTGTTTTTT.

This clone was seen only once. CDR3: CASSLSPSGRAHNEQFF. The DNA of the CDR3 is TGTGCCAGCAGCTTATCCCCTAGCGGGAGGGCCCACAATGAGCAGTTCTTC. The chain is built from TRBV11-3 and TRBJ2-1; 12 nucleotides match TRBD2. Germline V gene lookup returns CDR1 SGHNT and CDR2 YENEEA. V shed 2 bases, J shed 5 bases, and the junction held 7 bases outside the gene matches. CDR3 length equals 17 residues.

The CDR3, as DNA: TGTGCCACCTCGGACAGAATCACCGGGGAGCTGTTTTTT. This gives the protein CATSDRITGELFF. This chain joins TRBV6-1 and TRBJ2-2; TRBD1 is a possible D gene (6 bases). This CDR3 spans 13 amino acids. With 10 bases removed from V and 4 bases from J, the gap between germline ends came to 13 bases. Germline CDR1 and CDR2: MNHNS and SASEGT.

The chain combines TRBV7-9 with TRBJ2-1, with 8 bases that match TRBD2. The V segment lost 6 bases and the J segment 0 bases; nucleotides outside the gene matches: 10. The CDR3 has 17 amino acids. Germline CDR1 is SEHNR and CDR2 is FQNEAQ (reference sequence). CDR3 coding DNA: TGTGCCAGCAGTCCCAGTCCCGGGACTAGCTCCTACAATGAGCAGTTCTTC. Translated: CASSPSPGTSSYNEQFF.

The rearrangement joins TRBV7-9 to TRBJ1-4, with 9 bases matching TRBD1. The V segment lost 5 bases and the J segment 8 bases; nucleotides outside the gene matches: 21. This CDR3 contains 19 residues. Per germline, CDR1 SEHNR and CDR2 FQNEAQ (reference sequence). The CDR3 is CASSPGTGPDSDSGEKLFF. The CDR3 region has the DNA TGTGCCAGCAGCCCCGGGACAGGGCCCGATTCTGATTCAGGGGAAAAACTGTTTTTT.

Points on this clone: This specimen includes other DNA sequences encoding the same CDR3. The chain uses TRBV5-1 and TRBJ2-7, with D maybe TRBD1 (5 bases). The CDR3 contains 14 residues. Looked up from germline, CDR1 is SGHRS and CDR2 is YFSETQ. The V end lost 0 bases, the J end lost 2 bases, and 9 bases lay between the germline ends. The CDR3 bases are TGCGCCAGCAGCTTGGAGGGCAGGGCCTACGAGCAGTACTTC. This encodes CASSLEGRAYEQYF.

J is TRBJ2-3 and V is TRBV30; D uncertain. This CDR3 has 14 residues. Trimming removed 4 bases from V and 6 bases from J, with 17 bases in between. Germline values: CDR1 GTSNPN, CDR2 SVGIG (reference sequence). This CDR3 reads CAWITGSYLDTQYF. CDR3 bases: TGTGCCTGGATCACGGGTTCTTACCTGGATACGCAGTATTTT.

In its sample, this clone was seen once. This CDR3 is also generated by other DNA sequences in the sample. CDR3: CASSVEGGTYNEQFF. DNA of the CDR3: TGTGCCAGCAGCGTAGAGGGCGGGACCTACAATGAGCAGTTCTTC. The chain is built from TRBV9 and TRBJ2-1; D is perhaps TRBD2 (6 bases). CDR3 length: 15 amino acids. Germline V lookup: CDR1 SGDLS, CDR2 YYNGEE. V dropped 0 bases and J dropped 2 bases, with 9 bases sitting between them.

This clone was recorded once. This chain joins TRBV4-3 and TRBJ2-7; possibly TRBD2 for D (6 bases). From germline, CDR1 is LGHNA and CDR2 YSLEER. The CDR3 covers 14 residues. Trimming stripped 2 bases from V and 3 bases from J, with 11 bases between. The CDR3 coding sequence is TGCGCCAGCAGCCAACTGGGAGGATACTACGAGCAGTACTTC. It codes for CASSQLGGYYEQYF.

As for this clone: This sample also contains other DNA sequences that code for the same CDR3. The CDR3 loop is CASSTQGYEQYF. DNA of the CDR3: TGTGCCAGCAGCACACAGGGCTACGAGCAGTACTTC. This chain joins TRBV27 and TRBJ2-7; a possible D gene is TRBD1 (6 bases). Germline V gives CDR1 MNHEY, CDR2 SMNVEV (reference sequence). The CDR3 sequence is 12 residues long. The ends were cut back, 6 bases at V and 3 bases at J, with 9 bases in the middle.

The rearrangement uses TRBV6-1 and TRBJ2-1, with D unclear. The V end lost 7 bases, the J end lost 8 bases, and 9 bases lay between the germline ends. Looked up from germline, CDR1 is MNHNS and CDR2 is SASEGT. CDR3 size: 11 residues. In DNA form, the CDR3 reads TGTGCCAGCACTCGCAGCGATGAGCAGTTCTTC. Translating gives CASTRSDEQFF.

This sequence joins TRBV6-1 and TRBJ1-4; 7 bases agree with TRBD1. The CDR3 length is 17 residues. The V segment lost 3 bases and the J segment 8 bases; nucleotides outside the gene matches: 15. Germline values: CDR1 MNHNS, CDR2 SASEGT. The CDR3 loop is CASSEHIIGTVIEKLFF. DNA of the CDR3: TGTGCCAGCAGTGAGCACATCATCGGGACAGTTATAGAAAAACTGTTTTTT.

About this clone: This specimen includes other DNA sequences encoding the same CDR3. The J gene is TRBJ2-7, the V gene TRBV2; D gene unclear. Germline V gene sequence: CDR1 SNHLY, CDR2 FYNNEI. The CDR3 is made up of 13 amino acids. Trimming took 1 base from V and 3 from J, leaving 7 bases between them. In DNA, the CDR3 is TGTGCCAGCAGTGAAGGACCTGGCTACGAGCAGTACTTC. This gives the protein CASSEGPGYEQYF.

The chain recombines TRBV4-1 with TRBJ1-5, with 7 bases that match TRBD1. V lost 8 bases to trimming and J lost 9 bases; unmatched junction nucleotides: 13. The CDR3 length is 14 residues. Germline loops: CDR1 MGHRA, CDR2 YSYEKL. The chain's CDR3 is CASGFQGESRPQHF. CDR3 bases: TGCGCCAGCGGATTTCAGGGGGAGTCTCGGCCCCAGCATTTT.

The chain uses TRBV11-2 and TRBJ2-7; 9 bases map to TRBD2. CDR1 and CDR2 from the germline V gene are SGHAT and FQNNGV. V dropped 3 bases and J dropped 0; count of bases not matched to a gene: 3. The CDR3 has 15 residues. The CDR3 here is CASSFSSGASYEQYF. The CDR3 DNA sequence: TGTGCCAGCAGCTTTTCTAGCGGGGCCTCCTACGAGCAGTACTTC.

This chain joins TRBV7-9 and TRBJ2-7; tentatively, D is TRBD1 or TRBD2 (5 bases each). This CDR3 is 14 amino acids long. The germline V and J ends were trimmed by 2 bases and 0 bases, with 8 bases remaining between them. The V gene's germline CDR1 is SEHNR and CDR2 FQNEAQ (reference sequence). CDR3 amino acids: CASSLQGPSYEQYF. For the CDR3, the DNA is TGTGCCAGCAGCTTACAGGGACCCTCCTACGAGCAGTACTTC.

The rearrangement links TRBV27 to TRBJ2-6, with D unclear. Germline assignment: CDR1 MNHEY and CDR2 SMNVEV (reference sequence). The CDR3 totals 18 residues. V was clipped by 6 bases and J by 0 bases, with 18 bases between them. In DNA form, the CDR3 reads TGTGCCAGCAGCTTTCAGGTACCTCTCCTCTCTGGGGCCAACGTCCTGACTTTC. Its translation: CASSFQVPLLSGANVLTF.

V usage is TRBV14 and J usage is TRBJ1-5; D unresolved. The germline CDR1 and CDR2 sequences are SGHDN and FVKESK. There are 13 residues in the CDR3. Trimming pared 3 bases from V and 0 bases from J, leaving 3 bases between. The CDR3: CASSQFSNQPQHF. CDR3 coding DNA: TGTGCCAGCAGCCAGTTTAGCAATCAGCCCCAGCATTTT.

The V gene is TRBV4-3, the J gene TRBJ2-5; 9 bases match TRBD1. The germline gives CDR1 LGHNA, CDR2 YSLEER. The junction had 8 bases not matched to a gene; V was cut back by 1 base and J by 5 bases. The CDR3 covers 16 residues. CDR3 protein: CASSQGVDDRGETQYF. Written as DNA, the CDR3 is TGCGCCAGCAGCCAAGGTGTCGATGACAGGGGGGAGACCCAGTACTTC.

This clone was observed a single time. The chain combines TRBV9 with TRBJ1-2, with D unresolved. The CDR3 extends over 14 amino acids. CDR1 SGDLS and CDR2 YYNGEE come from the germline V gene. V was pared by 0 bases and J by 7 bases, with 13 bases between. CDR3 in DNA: TGTGCCAGCAGCGTAGCTGTGTCAGATGCTGGCTACACCTTC. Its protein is CASSVAVSDAGYTF.

The DNA for the CDR3 is TGTGCCAGCAGTTACTCGCAGCGGGGAGGGAGGATTGAGCAGTTCTTC. Translated: CASSYSQRGGRIEQFF. The V and J genes are TRBV6-5 and TRBJ2-1, with 7 bases matching TRBD2. The CDR3 covers 16 residues. V shed 0 bases and J 9 bases; nucleotides not matched to a gene: 11. The germline V gene has CDR1 MNHEY and CDR2 SVGAGI.